This entry concerns a single TCR beta chain. V shed 0 bases and J shed 12 bases, with 17 bases lying between them. The germline CDR1 and CDR2 sequences are LNHNV and YYDKDF (reference sequence). The CDR3 is 14 residues long. The sample originates from a study of blood T cell repertoires in COVID-19. Study context: COVID-19 samples from acute and convalescent phases originated in the United States, Italy and Spain. Sources were T cells, B-cell-depleted T cells, or PBMCs; the material itself was cDNA or gDNA.

As processed by the authors: Estimates of nucleated cell counts were drawn from the amplification of reference gene primers. Here immunoSEQ multiplex PCR was the method, and the copy in TCRdb shows in-frame clones only, minus some. D and trimming were read from the DNA, whereas the V and J calls and clone size are those reported in that table. Of about 89,000 clones listed, 81% are singletons. The source of this sequence is a woman aged 80 or over with acute or convalescent COVID-19. Sequenced input: peripheral blood. The chain has TRBV15 and TRBJ1-1; weak D call: TRBD1 (5 bases). The CDR3 nucleotides are TGTGCCACCAGCAGAGATTCGGGGGTATACGGGTCTTTCTTT. This translates into CATSRDSGVYGSFF.